This T cell receptor (beta chain) was captured in a study of regulatory T cells in long-lasting Graves disease. Whole-study context: Over-5-year antithyroid drug use with positive TSH receptor antibodies defined persistent Graves' disease in the study. Study-level findings and limits: Those with persistent Graves' had less TCR diversity than newly diagnosed patients. New patients shared more than 950 public clonotypes, and persistent patients shared more, with under 3,000. Repertoires from persistent disease leaned toward TRBV28, TRBJ1-2 and TRBJ2-5.

Arm-PCR of CDR3 regions and iRepertoire HTBI primers were the basis on which TCR beta libraries were built. TCRdb ran MiXCR on the multiplex PCR reads and lists one entry per CDR3 protein. The sample lists around 400,000 distinct CDR3 sequences; around 20% were seen once. CDR1 and CDR2 from the germline V gene are SGHVS and FQNEAQ. V dropped 4 bases and J dropped 6; count of bases not matched to a gene: 13. This CDR3 region has 18 residues. The time point is: persistent/refractory GD, antithyroid drugs over 5 years with positive TRAb. From RNA extracted from PBMCs, the TCR library was made. As regards this clonotype: Its antigen is not known.

The receptor's source is a female donor with Graves disease. Material: peripheral blood mononuclear cells (PBMCs), obtained when the disease was refractory, from a patient treated with antithyroid drugs. The J gene is TRBJ1-5, the V gene TRBV7-8; 12 positions agree with TRBD1. CDR3 bases: TGTGCCAGCAGCTCCGCGACGGGACAGGGGGCTAATCGTCAGCCCCAGCATTTT. It is translated as CASSSATGQGANRQPQHF.